The sequence of this TCR beta chain was determined in a study of cytomegalovirus exposure and HLA in healthy donors. Turning to the study itself: Early on, a data release was issued that held some 91 million unique TCRs from HLA-typed donors.

Primers for the PCR totalled 60 Vbeta and 13 Jbeta. Clones were sequenced by immunoSEQ multiplex PCR, and TCRdb holds only the in-frame ones, with some missing. The data hold about 120,000 clones, with about three quarters observed a single time. Deletions cut 7 bases from V and 4 bases from J, with 16 bases between. This CDR3 has 14 residues. Germline V gene sequence: CDR1 LNHDA, CDR2 SQIVND (reference sequence). V and J are TRBV19 and TRBJ1-1, with D maybe TRBD1 (6 bases). Sequences were obtained from PBMCs. The sequence came from a female donor in good health and CMV-seronegative. CDR3 amino acids: CASNPQGGRTEAFF. The CDR3 coding sequence is TGTGCCAGTAACCCCCAAGGGGGTCGCACTGAAGCTTTCTTT.